The clone carrying this T cell receptor beta chain was found many times. Its matching antigen is unknown. This sample is drawn from a study of regulatory T cells in long-lasting Graves disease. The study, taken as a whole, reports: Since the sample size was small, accuracy may have been reduced.

Time point given: newly diagnosed GD, antithyroid drugs for less than 3 months. The TCR library used RNA extracted from PBMCs. Sequencing libraries for TCR beta were prepared with iRepertoire HTBI primers and Arm-PCR of CDR3 regions. As processed by the authors: In the combined samples, under 80 TRBV and 11 to 15 TRBJ segments were identified. Each CDR3 protein gets one entry after TCRdb re-called the multiplex PCR reads with MiXCR. What appears here as the V and J calls and clone size reflects TCRdb's work, not the paper's. The sample lists some 220,000 distinct CDR3 sequences; roughly 19% were seen once. The same sample was also used in a study of T cells in Graves' hyperthyroidism and ophthalmopathy. This second report adds: In the blood, most expanded thyroid clonotypes above 0.001 appeared as well.

The TCR originated in a woman aged 25 to 39 with Graves disease. The starting material was peripheral blood mononuclear cells (PBMCs), obtained at new diagnosis, from a patient treated with antithyroid drugs.

Written as DNA, the CDR3 is TGCGCCAGCAGTGACTATGGGGGGGCCTCCTACAATGAGCAGTTCTTC. Protein sequence: CASSDYGGASYNEQFF. This chain uses TRBV10-2 with TRBJ2-1, with D maybe TRBD2 (7 bases). The V gene's germline CDR1 is WSHSY and CDR2 SAAADI. The CDR3 totals 16 residues. V lost 3 bases and J 0 bases, leaving 12 bases between the germline ends.